The 31 T cell receptor beta chains below all came from one sample that was sequenced in a study of cytomegalovirus exposure and HLA in healthy donors. With 60 Vbeta and 13 Jbeta primers, the PCR was carried out. The method was immunoSEQ multiplex PCR; TCRdb's version includes in-frame clones alone and lacks a portion of them. There are 95,000 to 150,000 clones in the sample; approximately 72% occur only once, and 1.5% to 1.7% lies in the top ten. The sample was PBMCs. These receptors were collected from a man in his late teens or twenties in good health and CMV-seronegative.

J is TRBJ2-7 and V is TRBV11-2; D might be TRBD2 (5 bases). Between the trimmed V and J ends, which lost 4 bases and 4 bases, there was a span of 14 bases. This CDR3 region has 14 residues. Germline-derived CDR1 and CDR2 are SGHAT and FQNNGV. The CDR3 bases are TGTGCCAGCAGCTATTCTGAGGGCCCGTACGAGCAGTACTTC. This encodes CASSYSEGPYEQYF.

This chain connects TRBV5-6 to TRBJ1-2; the D gene is possibly TRBD1 (5 bases). The V end lost 0 bases, the J end lost 0 bases, and 9 bases lay between the germline ends. CDR3 length equals 15 residues. Germline CDR1 SGHDT, CDR2 YYEEEE. CDR3 nucleotide sequence: TGTGCCAGCAGCTTGGGGGGCGTCACTAACTATGGCTACACCTTC. Translated: CASSLGGVTNYGYTF.

With regard to this clone: Within the sample, other DNA sequences also encode this same CDR3. V usage is TRBV30 and J usage is TRBJ2-7; 8 bases fit TRBD1. Germline CDR1 and CDR2: GTSNPN and SVGIG (reference sequence). The CDR3 runs to 12 residues. V trimming: 5 bases; J trimming: 0 bases; junction bases outside the gene matches: 0. The CDR3 sequence is CAWGQGSYEQYF. In nucleotides, the CDR3 is TGTGCCTGGGGACAGGGCTCCTACGAGCAGTACTTC.

This sequence joins TRBV7-2 and TRBJ2-1; tentative D call: TRBD2 (6 bases). CDR1 and CDR2 from the germline V gene are SGHTA and FQGNSA. V lost 2 bases and J lost 0, with 8 bases in between. The CDR3 totals 15 residues. CDR3 amino acids: CASSLRGSSYNEQFF. The CDR3 region has the DNA TGTGCCAGCAGCTTACGGGGGAGCTCCTACAATGAGCAGTTCTTC.

Note on this clone: An end of the junction differs from the germline gene, which may be a read error. The chain combines TRBV7-9 with TRBJ1-1, with D possibly matching TRBD1 (5 bases). From germline, CDR1 is SEHNR and CDR2 FQNEAQ (reference sequence). CDR3 length equals 15 residues. The CDR3 region is CPSSIGAGRNTEAFF. CDR3 nucleotides: TGTCCCAGCAGCATAGGCGCAGGGCGAAACACTGAAGCTTTCTTT.

The rearrangement uses TRBV19 and TRBJ2-5; 11 bases agree with TRBD2. This CDR3 has 17 residues. Trimming cost V 5 bases and J 5 bases; bases outside gene matches: 13. The germline gives CDR1 LNHDA, CDR2 SQIVND (reference sequence). CDR3 sequence: CASSATTSGRIRETQYF. The CDR3 DNA sequence: TGTGCCAGTAGTGCAACCACTAGCGGGAGAATTCGGGAGACCCAGTACTTC.

The rearrangement uses TRBV5-4 and TRBJ2-7; 7 bases match TRBD1. Trimming removed 2 bases from V and 0 bases from J; junction bases left unmatched: 2. The CDR3 has 14 residues. From germline, CDR1 is SGHNT and CDR2 YYREEE (reference sequence). The CDR3 DNA is TGTGCCAGCAGCTTTGGGACAGACTCCTACGAGCAGTACTTC. Translated, it gives CASSFGTDSYEQYF.

V gene TRBV4-3 combines with J gene TRBJ1-6; D gene ambiguous. Germline CDR1 LGHNA, CDR2 YSLEER. V lost 4 bases and J 4 bases, leaving 14 bases between the germline ends. The CDR3 totals 16 residues. The chain's CDR3 is CASSRSGGGYNSPLHF. The CDR3 DNA is TGCGCCAGCAGCCGGTCAGGAGGAGGGTATAATTCACCCCTCCACTTT.

The V call is TRBV6-5, the J call TRBJ1-2; TRBD1 is a possible D gene (6 bases). The V and J ends lost 0 bases and 7 bases respectively, with 9 bases between them. The CDR3 covers 13 residues. Germline V gene lookup returns CDR1 MNHEY and CDR2 SVGAGI. CDR3 DNA sequence: TGTGCCAGCAGTTACTCGGGGGGGGCTGGCTACACCTTC. Translating gives CASSYSGGAGYTF.

V usage is TRBV13 and J usage is TRBJ2-7; maybe TRBD1 (6 bases). Germline V gene data show CDR1 as PRHDT and CDR2 as FYEKMQ (reference sequence). This CDR3 spans 13 amino acids. V lost 4 bases and J lost 1, with 8 bases in between. The CDR3 DNA is TGTGCCAGCAGCTCCGGACAGTCCTACGAGCAGTACTTC. Protein sequence: CASSSGQSYEQYF.

The chain carries TRBV5-5 and TRBJ2-1, with 8 bases fitting TRBD1. The CDR3 spans 14 residues. Germline CDR1 reads SGHKS; CDR2 reads YYEKEE (reference sequence). Losses at the gene ends were 5 bases for V and 5 bases for J; bases not matched to a gene: 6. The CDR3 loop is CASRQGVGNNEQFF. The CDR3 DNA sequence: TGTGCCAGCAGACAGGGGGTCGGGAACAATGAGCAGTTCTTC.

This clone turned up a few times. This sequence joins TRBV28 and TRBJ1-2; tentatively, D is TRBD1 (6 bases). The CDR3 has 14 amino acids. The ends were cut back, 8 bases at V and 4 bases at J, with 17 bases in the middle. Per germline, CDR1 MDHEN and CDR2 SYDVKM. CDR3 in amino acids: CASCVGDNLYGYTF. As DNA, the CDR3 is TGTGCCAGCTGTGTCGGGGACAACCTCTATGGCTACACCTTC.

This clone showed up just a few times. V is TRBV25-1 and J is TRBJ2-1; a weak D match, TRBD1 (5 bases). The length of the CDR3 is 17 residues. The germline V gene has CDR1 MGHDK and CDR2 SYGVNS. Trimming took 2 bases from V and 0 from J, leaving 14 bases between them. CDR3 amino acids: CASSEGQTVGSYNEQFF. The CDR3 DNA sequence: TGTGCCAGCAGTGAAGGCCAGACAGTAGGCTCCTACAATGAGCAGTTCTTC.

The chain employs TRBV30 and TRBJ2-6; maybe TRBD1 (7 bases). Trimming took off 0 bases at V and 0 bases at J, with 24 bases between the two ends. This CDR3 has 21 amino acids. CDR1 and CDR2 from the germline V gene are GTSNPN and SVGIG (reference sequence). As DNA, the CDR3 is TGTGCCTGGAGTGTACGGGGGTTAATTACCGGACAGGACTCTGGGGCCAACGTCCTGACTTTC. It codes for CAWSVRGLITGQDSGANVLTF.

The rearrangement links TRBV7-9 to TRBJ2-1; a possible D gene is TRBD2 (6 bases). V was trimmed by 5 bases and J by 10 bases, leaving 21 bases between them. The germline gives CDR1 SEHNR, CDR2 FQNEAQ (reference sequence). The CDR3 is 15 residues long. CDR3 protein: CASSLTGPGTPEQFF. The CDR3 DNA follows: TGTGCCAGCAGCCTAACTGGACCCGGGACTCCAGAGCAGTTCTTC.

This rearrangement joins TRBV21-1 to TRBJ2-6; the table calls TRBD2, which could not be checked here. TRBV21-1 is tagged as a pseudogene. The length of the CDR3 is 15 residues. CDR3 DNA sequence: TGTGCCAGCAGCAGAGAGTACTCTGGGGCCAACGTCCTGACTTTC. It is translated as CASSREYSGANVLTF.

V is TRBV19 and J is TRBJ1-5; D not certain. The ends were cut back, 7 bases at V and 3 bases at J, with 16 bases in the middle. From germline, CDR1 is LNHDA and CDR2 SQIVND (reference sequence). The CDR3 runs 15 residues. CDR3 amino acids: CASTLFPGFNQPQHF. The DNA of the CDR3 is TGTGCCAGTACCCTATTTCCCGGTTTCAATCAGCCCCAGCATTTT.

This clone was detected only a few times. The rearrangement uses TRBV10-2 and TRBJ2-1; unclear D gene. Germline CDR1 is WSHSY and CDR2 is SAAADI. Trimming stripped 6 bases from V and 7 bases from J, with 10 bases between. There are 12 residues in the CDR3. The CDR3 nucleotides are TGCGCCAGCAGAAACGACATGAATGAGCAGTTCTTC. It yields the protein CASRNDMNEQFF.

This chain links TRBV15 with TRBJ1-4, with D unclear. Deletions cut 3 bases from V and 9 bases from J, with 8 bases between. Germline V gene sequence: CDR1 LNHNV, CDR2 YYDKDF (reference sequence). The CDR3 loop spans 12 amino acids. The CDR3 spells CATSREDQKLFF. The DNA for the CDR3 is TGTGCCACCAGCAGGGAGGACCAAAAACTGTTTTTT. Filled out from reference TRBV15 and TRBJ1-4, the complete variable domain reads DAMVIQNPRYQVTQFGKPVTLSCSQTLNHNVMYWYQQKSSQAPKLLFHYYDKDFNNEADTPDNFQSRRPNTSFCFLDIRSPGLGDTAMYLCATSREDQKLFFGSGTQLSVL.

The V gene is TRBV6-5, the J gene TRBJ1-5; D unclear. Trimming took off 4 bases at V and 7 bases at J, with 17 bases between the two ends. The CDR3 contains 15 residues. Germline CDR1 and CDR2: MNHEY and SVGAGI. The CDR3 bases are TGTGCCAGCAGTTCACGTCCAGGAGGAGGGCAGCCCCAGCATTTT. Amino acid sequence: CASSSRPGGGQPQHF.

V is TRBV13 and J is TRBJ1-1; D not certain. Germline V lookup: CDR1 PRHDT, CDR2 FYEKMQ (reference sequence). The CDR3 contains 15 residues. Deletions cut 5 bases from V and 0 bases from J, with 13 bases between. DNA for the CDR3: TGTGCCAGCAGCGCCCACTCATCCCTGAACACTGAAGCTTTCTTT. This encodes CASSAHSSLNTEAFF.

This chain uses TRBV6-4 with TRBJ2-2, with TRBD1 matching 9 bases. After removal of 10 bases from V and 1 base from J, the junction contained 1 base not matched to a gene. The CDR3 totals 13 residues. CDR1 and CDR2 from the germline V gene are MRHNA and SNTAGT. The CDR3 loop reads CATGQGNTGELFF. CDR3 coding DNA: TGTGCCACGGGACAGGGGAACACCGGGGAGCTGTTTTTT.

J is TRBJ2-7 and V is TRBV4-2; D uncertain. Trimming removed 1 base at V and 0 bases at J, with 16 bases between. The CDR3 spans 17 residues. In germline, CDR1 is LGHNA, CDR2 YNFKEQ. CDR3 DNA: TGTGCCAGCAGCCAAGGCGATCAGGTCCCAAGCTCCTACGAGCAGTACTTC. Its protein product is CASSQGDQVPSSYEQYF.

This chain uses TRBV27 with TRBJ2-3; D is perhaps TRBD1 (6 bases). The germline V gene has CDR1 MNHEY and CDR2 SMNVEV (reference sequence). CDR3 length: 17 amino acids. Trimming left V 5 bases short and J 0 bases short, with 18 bases between. The CDR3 spells CASSPIDVGASTDTQYF. The CDR3 nucleotides are TGTGCCAGCAGTCCCATAGATGTGGGGGCTAGCACAGATACGCAGTATTTT.

This clone was found a few times. The chain uses TRBV27 and TRBJ2-2; 10 positions match TRBD1. CDR3 length: 16 residues. J lost 6 bases, V lost 8 bases, and 12 bases had no gene match. CDR1 is MNHEY, CDR2 SMNVEV, per germline (reference sequence). CDR3 nucleotides: TGTGCCAGCGGCCCTGGGGGACAGGGGAGTCCCGGGGAGCTGTTTTTT. It encodes CASGPGGQGSPGELFF.

This clone was detected only a few times. This chain uses TRBV5-5 with TRBJ2-1, with D possibly TRBD2 on 6 matching bases. Germline V lookup: CDR1 SGHKS, CDR2 YYEKEE (reference sequence). CDR3 length equals 13 residues. Trimming took 5 bases from V and 2 from J, leaving 8 bases between them. CDR3 in amino acids: CASRPGAYNEQFF. DNA of the CDR3: TGTGCCAGCAGGCCGGGGGCCTACAATGAGCAGTTCTTC.

A remark on this clone: The junction departs from the called germline gene at one end, perhaps through a read error. The chain couples TRBV5-1 to TRBJ2-6, with TRBD1 identical over 10 bases. The germline gives CDR1 SGHRS, CDR2 YFSETQ. CDR3 length: 18 amino acids. CDR3 DNA sequence: TGCGCCAGCAGCTTGGGGGGGACAGGGGTCACGGGGGCCAACGTCCTGCCTTTC. This encodes CASSLGGTGVTGANVLPF.

The rearrangement uses TRBV2 and TRBJ2-7; 10 bases line up with TRBD1. Germline V gene data show CDR1 as SNHLY and CDR2 as FYNNEI. This CDR3 has 15 residues. V shed 2 bases and J 5 bases; nucleotides not matched to a gene: 6. This chain's CDR3 is CASSESWTGGDEQYF. CDR3 sequence (DNA): TGTGCCAGCAGTGAATCCTGGACAGGGGGGGACGAGCAGTACTTC.

This sequence joins TRBV18 and TRBJ2-3; D perhaps matches TRBD2 (5 bases). Deletions cut 1 base from V and 5 bases from J, with 19 bases between. The germline V gene has CDR1 KGHSH and CDR2 LQKENI. The CDR3 consists of 17 residues. CDR3 sequence: CASSPQRTASRVDTQYF. Written as DNA, the CDR3 is TGTGCCAGCTCACCACAGCGGACGGCCTCGAGAGTAGATACGCAGTATTTT. Together with reference TRBV18 and TRBJ2-3, the CDR3 gives the full variable domain: NAGVMQNPRHLVRRRGQEARLRCSPMKGHSHVYWYRQLPEEGLKFMVYLQKENIIDESGMPKERFSAEFPKEGPSILRIQQVVRGDSAAYFCASSPQRTASRVDTQYFGPGTRLTVL.

The rearrangement uses TRBV5-1 and TRBJ2-1, with 8 bases aligning to TRBD2. Germline V gene sequence: CDR1 SGHRS, CDR2 YFSETQ. The CDR3 consists of 16 residues. V was pared by 4 bases and J by 1 base, with 7 bases of the junction left unmatched. The CDR3 coding sequence is TGCGCCAGCAGCCCGCTCGGGGGGGGTTCCTACAATGAGCAGTTCTTC. Protein: CASSPLGGGSYNEQFF.

Only a few counts were recorded for this clone. The same CDR3 can be traced to other DNA sequences in this sample. V gene TRBV30 combines with J gene TRBJ1-2; D is possibly TRBD1 (5 bases). CDR1 GTSNPN and CDR2 SVGIG come from the germline V gene (reference sequence). The CDR3 totals 16 residues. Trimming cost V 0 bases and J 3 bases, with 17 bases left between them. In DNA, the CDR3 is TGTGCCTGGAGTGTTGGGAGGCGAGGGGCGCACTATGGCTACACCTTC. Protein sequence: CAWSVGRRGAHYGYTF.